The clone carrying this T cell receptor (beta chain) was seen only a few times. Antigen unknown. The time point: patch test 2, 6 weeks after DPC sensitization. This sample's treatment: therapeutic diphenylcyclopropenone sensitization with weekly scalp DPC. This entry comes from a study of human T cells and chemical hapten exposure. Looking at the study overall: 2% DPC was applied to approximately 2 cm by approximately 2 cm of upper inner arm skin for sensitization. Women made up most patients, who had alopecia areata, totalis or universalis.

Study findings and constraints: Expanded TCR sets contained significantly more large CDR3 similarity clusters than controls.

Per the original data handling: Samples held a median of around 96,000 TCRs, range about 20,000–690,600. TCRdb redid the calling of the RACE reads with MiXCR, one entry per CDR3 protein. For this entry, the V and J calls and clone size follow TCRdb and not the study's own pipeline. In the table there are about 140,000 distinct CDR3 sequences, 12% of which are singletons. This CDR3 has 15 residues. V lost 2 bases, J lost 5 bases, and 6 bases stayed unmatched. The germline gives CDR1 MNHEY, CDR2 SMNVEV (reference sequence). The TCR was taken from a woman aged 45-59 years with alopecia areata. Some clones in this sample may be carry-over from other donors' samples. Sequences were derived from whole blood, sampled in connection with sensitization to the hapten diphenylcyclopropenone (DPC). This rearrangement joins TRBV27 to TRBJ2-3; 8 nucleotides align to TRBD1. The CDR3 DNA reads as TGTGCCAGCAGTTTAAGGGCAGGGGGCCTAGATACGCAGTATTTT. Amino acid sequence: CASSLRAGGLDTQYF.